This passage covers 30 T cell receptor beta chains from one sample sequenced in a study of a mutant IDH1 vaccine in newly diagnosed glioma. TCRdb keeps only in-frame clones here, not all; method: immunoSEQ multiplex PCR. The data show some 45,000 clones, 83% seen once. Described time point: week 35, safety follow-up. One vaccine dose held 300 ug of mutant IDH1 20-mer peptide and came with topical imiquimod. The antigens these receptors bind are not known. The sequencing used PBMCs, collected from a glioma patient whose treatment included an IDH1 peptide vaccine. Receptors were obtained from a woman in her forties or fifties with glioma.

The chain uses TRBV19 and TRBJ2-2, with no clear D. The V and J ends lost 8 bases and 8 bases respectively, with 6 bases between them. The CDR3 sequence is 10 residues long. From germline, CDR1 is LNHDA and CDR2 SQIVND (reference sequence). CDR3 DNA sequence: TGTGCCAGTGGTCCGGGGGAGCTGTTTTTT. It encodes CASGPGELFF.

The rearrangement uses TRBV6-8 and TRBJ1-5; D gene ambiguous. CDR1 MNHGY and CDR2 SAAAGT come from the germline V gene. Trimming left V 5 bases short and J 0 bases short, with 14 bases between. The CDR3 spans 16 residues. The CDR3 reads CASSPSRPNSNQPQHF. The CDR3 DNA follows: TGTGCCAGCAGTCCTTCGCGTCCCAATAGCAATCAGCCCCAGCATTTT.

CDR3 nucleotides: TGTGCCAGCAGCCAAGTAATTAGCGGCGGGTCCTACAATGAGCAGTTCTTC. This translates into CASSQVISGGSYNEQFF. The J gene is TRBJ2-1, the V gene TRBV4-2; the D gene is possibly TRBD2 (6 bases). CDR1 and CDR2 from the germline V gene are LGHNA and YNFKEQ. V lost 1 base and J 1 base, leaving 14 bases between the germline ends. This CDR3 comprises 17 residues.

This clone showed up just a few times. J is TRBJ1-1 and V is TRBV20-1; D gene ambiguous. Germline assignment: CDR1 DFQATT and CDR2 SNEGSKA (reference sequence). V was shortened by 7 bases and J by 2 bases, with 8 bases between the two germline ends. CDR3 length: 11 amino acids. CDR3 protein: CSEADNTEAFF. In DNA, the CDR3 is TGCAGTGAGGCCGATAACACTGAAGCTTTCTTT.

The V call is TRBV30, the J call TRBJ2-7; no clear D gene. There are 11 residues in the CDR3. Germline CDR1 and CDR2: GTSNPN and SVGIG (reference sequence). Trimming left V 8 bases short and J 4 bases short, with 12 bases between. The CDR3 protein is CALKSGYEQYF. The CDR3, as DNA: TGTGCCCTAAAATCTGGGTACGAGCAGTACTTC.

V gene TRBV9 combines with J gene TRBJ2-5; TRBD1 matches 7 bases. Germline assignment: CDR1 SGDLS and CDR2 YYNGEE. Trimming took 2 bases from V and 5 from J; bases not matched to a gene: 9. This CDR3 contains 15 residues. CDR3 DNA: TGTGCCAGCAGCGTTAGTAACAGGGGAGACGAGACCCAGTACTTC. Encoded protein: CASSVSNRGDETQYF.

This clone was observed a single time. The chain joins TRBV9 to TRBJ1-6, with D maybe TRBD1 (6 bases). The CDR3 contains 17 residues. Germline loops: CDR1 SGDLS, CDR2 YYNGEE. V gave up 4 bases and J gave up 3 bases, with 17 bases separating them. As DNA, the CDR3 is TGTGCCAGCAGCCCAGAGGGGGGTGGGAGCTATAATTCACCCCTCCACTTT. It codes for CASSPEGGGSYNSPLHF.

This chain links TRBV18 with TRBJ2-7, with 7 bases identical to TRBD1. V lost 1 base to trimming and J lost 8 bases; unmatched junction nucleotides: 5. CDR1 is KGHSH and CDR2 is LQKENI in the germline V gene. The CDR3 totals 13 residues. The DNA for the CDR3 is TGTGCCAGCTCACCACGCGACAGGGAGAAGCAGTACTTC. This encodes CASSPRDREKQYF. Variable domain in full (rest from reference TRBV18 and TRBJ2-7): NAGVMQNPRHLVRRRGQEARLRCSPMKGHSHVYWYRQLPEEGLKFMVYLQKENIIDESGMPKERFSAEFPKEGPSILRIQQVVRGDSAAYFCASSPRDREKQYFGPGTRLTVT.

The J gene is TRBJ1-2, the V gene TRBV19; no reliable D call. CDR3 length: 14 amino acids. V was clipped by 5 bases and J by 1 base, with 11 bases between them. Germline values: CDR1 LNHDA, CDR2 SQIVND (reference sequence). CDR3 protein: CASSPRRGNYGYTF. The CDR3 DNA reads TGTGCCAGTAGTCCGCGCCGAGGTAACTATGGCTACACCTTC.

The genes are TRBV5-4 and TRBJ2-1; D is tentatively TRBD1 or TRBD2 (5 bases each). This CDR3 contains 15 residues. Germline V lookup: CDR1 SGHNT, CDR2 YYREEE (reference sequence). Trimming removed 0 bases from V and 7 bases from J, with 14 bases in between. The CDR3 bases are TGTGCCAGCAGCTTGGTACAGGCGAGGGTAAATGAGCAGTTCTTC. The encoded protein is CASSLVQARVNEQFF.

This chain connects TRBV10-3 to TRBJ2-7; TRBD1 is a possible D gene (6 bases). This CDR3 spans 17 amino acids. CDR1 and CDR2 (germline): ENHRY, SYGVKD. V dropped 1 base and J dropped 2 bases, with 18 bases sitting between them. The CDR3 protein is CAISELETGFGTYEQYF. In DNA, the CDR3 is TGTGCCATCAGTGAGTTGGAAACAGGGTTCGGGACCTACGAGCAGTACTTC.

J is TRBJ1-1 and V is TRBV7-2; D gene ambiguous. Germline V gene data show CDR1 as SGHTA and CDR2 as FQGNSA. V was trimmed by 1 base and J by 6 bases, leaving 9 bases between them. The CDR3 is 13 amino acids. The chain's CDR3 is CASSLVTQSEAFF. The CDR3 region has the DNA TGTGCCAGCAGCTTAGTTACCCAGTCTGAAGCTTTCTTT.

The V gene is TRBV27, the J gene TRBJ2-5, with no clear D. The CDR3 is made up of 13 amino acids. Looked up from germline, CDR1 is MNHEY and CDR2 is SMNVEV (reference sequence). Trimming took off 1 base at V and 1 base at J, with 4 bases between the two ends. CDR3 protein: CASSLYGQETQYF. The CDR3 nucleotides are TGTGCCAGCAGTTTATACGGCCAAGAGACCCAGTACTTC.

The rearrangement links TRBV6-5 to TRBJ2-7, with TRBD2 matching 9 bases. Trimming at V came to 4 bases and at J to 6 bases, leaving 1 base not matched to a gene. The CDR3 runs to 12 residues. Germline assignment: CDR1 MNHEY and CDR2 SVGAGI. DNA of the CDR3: TGTGCCAGCAGTTTACTAGCGGGCGAGCAGTACTTC. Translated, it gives CASSLLAGEQYF.

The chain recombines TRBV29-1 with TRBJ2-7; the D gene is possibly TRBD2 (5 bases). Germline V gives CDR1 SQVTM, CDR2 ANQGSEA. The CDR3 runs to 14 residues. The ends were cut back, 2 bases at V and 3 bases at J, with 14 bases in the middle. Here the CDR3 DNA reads TGCAGCGTTGAAATCAATGAGGGCAGCTACGAGCAGTACTTC. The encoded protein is CSVEINEGSYEQYF.

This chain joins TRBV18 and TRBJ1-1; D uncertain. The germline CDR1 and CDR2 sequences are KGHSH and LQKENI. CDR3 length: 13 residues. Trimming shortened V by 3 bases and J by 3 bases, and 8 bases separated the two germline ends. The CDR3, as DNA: TGTGCCAGCTCACCGGTAACAGACACTGAAGCTTTCTTT. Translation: CASSPVTDTEAFF.

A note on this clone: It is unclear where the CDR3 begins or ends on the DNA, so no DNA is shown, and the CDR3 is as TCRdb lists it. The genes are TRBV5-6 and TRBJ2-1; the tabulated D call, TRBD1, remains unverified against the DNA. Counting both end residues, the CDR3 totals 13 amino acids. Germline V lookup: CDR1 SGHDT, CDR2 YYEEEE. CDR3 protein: CASSLVGTGNEFF.

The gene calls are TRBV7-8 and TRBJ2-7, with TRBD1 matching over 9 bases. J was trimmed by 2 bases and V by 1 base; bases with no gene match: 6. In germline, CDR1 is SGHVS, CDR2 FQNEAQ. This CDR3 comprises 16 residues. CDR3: CASSLVGTGSTYEQYF. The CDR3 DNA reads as TGTGCCAGCAGCTTAGTCGGGACAGGGTCAACCTACGAGCAGTACTTC. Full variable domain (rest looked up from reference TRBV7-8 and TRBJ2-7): GAGVSQSPRYKVAKRGQDVALRCDPISGHVSLFWYQQALGQGPEFLTYFQNEAQLDKSGLPSDRFFAERPEGSVSTLKIQRTQQEDSAVYLCASSLVGTGSTYEQYFGPGTRLTVT.

The CDR3 DNA is TGTGCCAGCAGTGACATCCGGGACGGCGGGGAGCAGTTCTTC. It translates to CASSDIRDGGEQFF. V is TRBV25-1 and J is TRBJ2-1, with D perhaps given as TRBD1 or TRBD2 (5 bases each). Germline V gene sequence: CDR1 MGHDK, CDR2 SYGVNS. The CDR3 extends over 14 amino acids. V was cut by 3 bases and J by 10 bases, with 16 bases left in between.

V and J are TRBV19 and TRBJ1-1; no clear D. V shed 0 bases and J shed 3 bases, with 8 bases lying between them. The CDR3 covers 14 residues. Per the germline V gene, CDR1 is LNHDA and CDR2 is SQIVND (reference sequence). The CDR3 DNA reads TGTGCCAGTAGTATAGATCCAACAGACACTGAAGCTTTCTTT. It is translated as CASSIDPTDTEAFF.

CDR3 amino acids: CASSLGPKSSYEQYF. The CDR3 DNA sequence: TGTGCCAGCAGCTTAGGACCCAAGAGCTCCTACGAGCAGTACTTC. V and J are TRBV7-8 and TRBJ2-7; D call uncertain. Germline values: CDR1 SGHVS, CDR2 FQNEAQ. The CDR3 runs 15 residues. The V end was cut by 1 base, the J end by 0 bases, with 10 bases between. Supplemented by reference TRBV7-8 and TRBJ2-7, the full variable domain reads GAGVSQSPRYKVAKRGQDVALRCDPISGHVSLFWYQQALGQGPEFLTYFQNEAQLDKSGLPSDRFFAERPEGSVSTLKIQRTQQEDSAVYLCASSLGPKSSYEQYFGPGTRLTVT.

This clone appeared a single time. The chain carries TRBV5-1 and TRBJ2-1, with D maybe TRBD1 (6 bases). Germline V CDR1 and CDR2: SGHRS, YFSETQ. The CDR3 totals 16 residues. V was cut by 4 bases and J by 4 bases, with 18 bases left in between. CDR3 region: CASSRGGLSNYNEQFF. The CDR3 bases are TGCGCCAGCAGCCGTGGGGGCCTCTCCAATTACAATGAGCAGTTCTTC.

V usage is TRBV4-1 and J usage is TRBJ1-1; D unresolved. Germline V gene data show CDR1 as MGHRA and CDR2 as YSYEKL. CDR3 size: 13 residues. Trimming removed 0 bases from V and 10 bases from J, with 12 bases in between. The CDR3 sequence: CASSQDTVIGAFF. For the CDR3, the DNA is TGCGCCAGCAGCCAAGATACCGTAATCGGAGCTTTCTTT.

CDR3: CASSWGGASSGNTIYF. CDR3 bases: TGTGCCAGCAGCTGGGGGGGAGCCAGCTCTGGAAACACCATATATTTT. This chain links TRBV13 with TRBJ1-3; possibly TRBD1 for D (5 bases). The V gene lost 4 bases and the J gene lost 0 bases, with 13 bases spanning the gap. CDR3 size: 16 residues. Germline CDR1 is PRHDT and CDR2 is FYEKMQ (reference sequence).

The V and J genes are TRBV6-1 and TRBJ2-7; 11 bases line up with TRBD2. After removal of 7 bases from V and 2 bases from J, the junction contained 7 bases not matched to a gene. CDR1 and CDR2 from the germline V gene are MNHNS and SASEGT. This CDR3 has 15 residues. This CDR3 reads CASKGLAEPAYEQYF. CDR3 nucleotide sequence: TGTGCCAGCAAGGGACTAGCGGAGCCCGCCTACGAGCAGTACTTC.

The CDR3 coding sequence is TGTGCCAGTAGTAAAGACAGACCTAACTATGGCTACACCTTC. Translation: CASSKDRPNYGYTF. This chain uses TRBV19 with TRBJ1-2, with a tentative D call TRBD1 (5 bases). V lost 4 bases and J lost 0, with 9 bases in between. This CDR3 spans 14 amino acids. Germline lookup yields CDR1 LNHDA and CDR2 SQIVND (reference sequence).

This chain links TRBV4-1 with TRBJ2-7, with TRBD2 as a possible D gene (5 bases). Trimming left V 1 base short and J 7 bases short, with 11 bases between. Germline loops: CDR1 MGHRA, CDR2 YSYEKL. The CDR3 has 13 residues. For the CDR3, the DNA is TGCGCCAGCAGCCAAGCTCCGGGGTGGGAGCAGTACTTC. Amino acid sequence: CASSQAPGWEQYF.

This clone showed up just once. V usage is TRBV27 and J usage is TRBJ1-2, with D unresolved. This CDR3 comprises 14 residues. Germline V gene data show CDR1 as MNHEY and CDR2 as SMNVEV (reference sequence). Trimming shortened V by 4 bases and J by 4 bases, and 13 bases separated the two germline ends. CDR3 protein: CASSSLSAGYGYTF. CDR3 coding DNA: TGTGCCAGCAGTTCCTTATCCGCGGGCTATGGCTACACCTTC.

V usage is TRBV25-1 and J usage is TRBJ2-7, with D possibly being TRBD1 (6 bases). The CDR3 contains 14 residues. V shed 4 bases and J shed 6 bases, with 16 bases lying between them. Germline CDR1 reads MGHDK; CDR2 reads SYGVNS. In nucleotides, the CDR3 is TGTGCCAGCAGTGTGACACAGGGATTGGGCGAGCAGTACTTC. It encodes CASSVTQGLGEQYF.

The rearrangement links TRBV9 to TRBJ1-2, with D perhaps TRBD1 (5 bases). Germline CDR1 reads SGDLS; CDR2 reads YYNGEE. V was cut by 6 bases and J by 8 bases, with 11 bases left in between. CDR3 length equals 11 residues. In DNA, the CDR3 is TGTGCCAGCATGGGGGAGTCGGGCTACACCTTC. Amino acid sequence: CASMGESGYTF.